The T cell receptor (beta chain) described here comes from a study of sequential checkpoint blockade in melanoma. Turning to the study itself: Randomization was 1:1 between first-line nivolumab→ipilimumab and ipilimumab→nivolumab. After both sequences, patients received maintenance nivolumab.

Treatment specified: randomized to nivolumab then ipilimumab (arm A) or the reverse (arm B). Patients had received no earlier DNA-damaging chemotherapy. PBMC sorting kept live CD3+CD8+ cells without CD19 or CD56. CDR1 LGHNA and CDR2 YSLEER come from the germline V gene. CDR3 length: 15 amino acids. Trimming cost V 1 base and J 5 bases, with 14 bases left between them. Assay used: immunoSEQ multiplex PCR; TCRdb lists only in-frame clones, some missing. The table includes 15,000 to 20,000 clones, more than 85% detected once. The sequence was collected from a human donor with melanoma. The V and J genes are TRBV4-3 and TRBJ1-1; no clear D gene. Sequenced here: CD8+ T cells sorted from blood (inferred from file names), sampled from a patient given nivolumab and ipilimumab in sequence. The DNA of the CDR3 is TGCGCCAGCAGCCAAGGGAGCCCTCCGGGGACTGAAGCTTTCTTT. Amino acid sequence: CASSQGSPPGTEAFF.